The entry that follows covers one T cell receptor (beta chain) sequence. The antigen it recognizes is unknown. No qualities accompany the bases; no much larger clone lies one base away. In the prospective study, participants were about 18 to 90 years old, resided in under 30 geographic areas of the United States, and were enrolled through a virtual design. To assign participants to cohorts, the prospective study relied on clinical history that participants themselves reported in a screening survey and a study questionnaire. Recovered participants in ImmuneRACE Cohort 3 were defined by two consecutive negative NP/OP PCR tests, clearance by a healthcare professional, or resolution of symptoms. In the prospective study, mobile phlebotomists collected whole blood, serum and a nasopharyngeal or oropharyngeal swab from each participant. Prospective study participants could optionally give additional blood draws and questionnaires over an approximately two-month period. Before DNA extraction, blood samples from the prospective study were shipped at room temperature or frozen.

The sample is drawn from a study of blood T cell repertoires in COVID-19 (dated by TCRdb to between 2020 and 2021). In the study overall: Samples from collaborators originated in the United States, Italy and Spain and spanned both the acute and convalescent phases of COVID-19. The material from the prospective study consisted of cDNA or gDNA derived from T cells, B-cell-depleted T cells, or PBMCs. Deeply sampled blood TCRbeta repertoires from subjects exposed to, actively infected with, or recovered from COVID-19 were included in the dataset. The repertoires were released in a freely available public database meant as a resource for research on the immune response to SARS-CoV-2. The samples were drawn from two sources: the first 160 participants of the ongoing ImmuneRACE study, and approximately 1,300 subjects contributed by 6 global collaborators. Sample metadata almost always included a de-identified subject ID, COVID-19 status, age in years and sex. HLA class I and class II types, where available, came from metadata supplied by the sample provider rather than from assay-based typing.

What the research found in general, with its limitations: Clinical and demographic metadata were provided uncurated, with the amount varying by source and participant.

TCRbeta CDR3 regions were amplified from genomic DNA using the immunoSEQ Assay, a bias-controlled multiplex PCR. Turning to the authors' computational methods: Nucleated cell counts per sample were estimated from amplification of reference gene primers within the assay. Sequence reads were collapsed and filtered to measure the absolute abundance of every unique TCRbeta CDR3 rearrangement. Productive Simpson clonality was computed per sample as the square root of Simpson's diversity index over productive rearrangements. TCRdb limited this immuneACCESS table to in-frame rearrangements with V and J called. A share of clones is missing; checked studies link under half to unresolved V genes, and the rest is unexplained. The V and J calls and clone size were taken over from that table, and D and trimming were inferred from the DNA. The sample contains 350,000 to 400,000 clones, 75% to 90% of them found a single time. Clones ranked in the top ten supply more than 0.8% of the sample.

Sequencing was done on a sample of PBMCs or T cells enriched from blood (not recorded which). This sequence was found in a man aged 18 to 29 who had recovered from COVID-19.

In nucleotide form, the sequence is TGTGCCAGCAGCTCGTTGACAGGGACTAACTATGGCTACACCTTC. The resulting protein is CASSSLTGTNYGYTF. Recombination connected TRBV9 to TRBJ1-2; a stretch of 7 junction bases matches TRBD1. Trimming leaves V shorter by 4 bases and J shorter by 0 bases, with the junction holding 6 bases beyond the gene matches. Spanning cysteine to phenylalanine, the CDR3 consists of 15 amino acids. This entry keeps only the CDR3 DNA: 45 bases, framed from base 1. As encoded in the germline V gene, CDR1 is SGDLS while CDR2 is YYNGEE.